These 29 T cell receptor beta chains came from one sample sequenced in a study of T-cell reconstitution after alpha-beta-depleted transplantation in children (dated by TCRdb to 2016 to 2017). Preparation of the library involved PCR. The sequencing machine was an Illumina HiSeq 2500. Molecular barcoding was employed in the preparation of TCR libraries, with unique molecular identifiers being used to normalize TCRbeta repertoire quantification. In-frame beta chains were kept once TCRdb had trimmed the public reads at Q25 with fastp and called clones with MiXCR. Every distinct CDR3 protein forms one entry, paired with its most common genes and DNA. The sample table shows a few hundred thousand distinct CDR3 sequences, and roughly 27% are seen once. Together, the top ten hold approximately 39% of the sample. The intended sense of this specimen's treatment or condition label: allogeneic hematopoietic cell transplantation with graft depleted of TCRalphabeta T cells and CD19 B cells.

The sequences come from PBMCs, collected before TCRalphabeta/CD19-depleted stem cell transplant. These receptors were obtained from a boy less than two years old with Wiskott-Aldrich syndrome, due to receive a stem cell transplant.

This clonotype showed up just a few times. The genes are TRBV4-1 and TRBJ2-2; D is perhaps TRBD2 (5 bases). This CDR3 has 18 residues. Germline CDR1 reads MGHRA; CDR2 reads YSYEKL. The ends were cut back, 1 base at V and 4 bases at J, with 19 bases in the middle. In nucleotides, the CDR3 is TGCGCCAGCAGCCAAGTTTGGGGTTTTCGGGATAGCACCGGGGAGCTGTTTTTT. Translated: CASSQVWGFRDSTGELFF.

The rearrangement uses TRBV5-5 and TRBJ2-5; D unclear. The germline gives CDR1 SGHKS, CDR2 YYEKEE (reference sequence). CDR3 length: 13 amino acids. Trimming took off 1 base at V and 5 bases at J, with 9 bases between the two ends. CDR3 amino acids: CASSLSWVETQYF. The CDR3 nucleotides read TGTGCCAGCAGCTTGTCCTGGGTTGAGACCCAGTACTTC.

The chain carries TRBV20-1 and TRBJ1-1, with no clear D. This CDR3 comprises 12 residues. Trimming removed 0 bases from V and 3 bases from J, with 5 bases in between. CDR1 DFQATT and CDR2 SNEGSKA come from the germline V gene (reference sequence). The CDR3 DNA sequence: TGCAGTGCTAGAGATGGGTACACTGAAGCTTTCTTT. Translated: CSARDGYTEAFF.

The chain joins TRBV6-5 to TRBJ2-1; D is possibly TRBD1 (5 bases). CDR3 length: 14 residues. Germline CDR1 and CDR2: MNHEY and SVGAGI. V was clipped by 1 base and J by 5 bases, with 9 bases between them. In DNA form, the CDR3 reads TGTGCCAGCAGTTACTTTGCAGGGAACAATGAGCAGTTCTTC. Translated, it gives CASSYFAGNNEQFF.

This rearrangement joins TRBV20-1 to TRBJ2-1, with 9 bases lining up with TRBD2. There are 17 residues in the CDR3. The J segment lost 0 bases and the V segment lost 1 base, leaving 7 bases of the junction unmatched. Germline CDR1 is DFQATT and CDR2 is SNEGSKA (reference sequence). The DNA for the CDR3 is TGCAGTGCTAGAGTGCCCTCTAGCGGGGACTCCTACAATGAGCAGTTCTTC. Encoded protein: CSARVPSSGDSYNEQFF.

The V and J genes are TRBV5-1 and TRBJ2-7; TRBD2 matches at 7 bases. J was trimmed by 4 bases and V by 1 base; bases with no gene match: 5. The CDR3 totals 14 residues. CDR1 is SGHRS, CDR2 YFSETQ, per germline. The CDR3 sequence is CASSLTSVGYEQYF. The CDR3 bases are TGCGCCAGCAGCTTGACTAGCGTGGGGTACGAGCAGTACTTC.

This clonotype was detected many times. The J gene is TRBJ2-1, the V gene TRBV5-6, with 12 bases fitting TRBD2. In germline, CDR1 is SGHDT, CDR2 YYEEEE. This CDR3 contains 16 residues. After removal of 4 bases from V and 7 bases from J, the junction contained 9 bases not matched to a gene. Here the CDR3 DNA reads TGTGCCAGCAGCCTTCTAGCGGGAGGGCCAAGGAATGAGCAGTTCTTC. Protein product: CASSLLAGGPRNEQFF.

This clonotype was found a few times. This rearrangement joins TRBV12-3 or TRBV12-4 to TRBJ2-5; tentative D call: TRBD1 (5 bases). V was clipped by 5 bases and J by 6 bases, with 13 bases between them. CDR3 length equals 13 residues. CDR3 DNA: TGTGCCAGCAGTCGTCGACAGCTAAAGACCCAGTACTTC. Protein sequence: CASSRRQLKTQYF.

This clonotype was counted a few times. The J gene is TRBJ1-5, the V gene TRBV4-1; a possible D gene is TRBD1 (5 bases). This CDR3 comprises 19 residues. The V end was cut by 0 bases, the J end by 0 bases, with 18 bases between. Germline values: CDR1 MGHRA, CDR2 YSYEKL. CDR3 sequence: CASSQESQAAANSNQPQHF. The CDR3 coding sequence is TGCGCCAGCAGCCAAGAGTCACAGGCGGCGGCAAATAGCAATCAGCCCCAGCATTTT.

A few counts support this clonotype. The gene calls are TRBV7-3 and TRBJ2-1, with TRBD2 identical over 8 bases. The CDR3 totals 18 residues. The germline V gene has CDR1 SGHTA and CDR2 FQGTGA. Germline trimming cut 1 base from V and 2 bases from J; bases unmatched to any gene: 10. CDR3 sequence reads: CASSLKSLAGATYNEQFF. CDR3 nucleotide sequence: TGTGCCAGCAGCTTAAAGAGTCTAGCGGGCGCAACCTACAATGAGCAGTTCTTC. The whole variable domain, remainder taken from reference TRBV7-3 and TRBJ2-1, is GAGVSQTPSNKVTEKGKYVELRCDPISGHTALYWYRQSLGQGPEFLIYFQGTGAADDSGLPNDRFFAVRPEGSVSTLKIQRTERGDSAVYLCASSLKSLAGATYNEQFFGPGTRLTVL.

V is TRBV4-1 and J is TRBJ2-5; D unresolved. The CDR3 runs 15 residues. CDR1 and CDR2 (germline): MGHRA, YSYEKL. Between the trimmed V and J ends, which lost 1 base and 2 bases, there was a span of 11 bases. The CDR3 region is CASSQASPSQETQYF. The CDR3 DNA reads TGCGCCAGCAGCCAAGCTTCGCCATCGCAAGAGACCCAGTACTTC.

The rearrangement links TRBV7-9 to TRBJ2-2; TRBD1 or TRBD2 may be the D gene (5 bases each). Per germline, CDR1 SEHNR and CDR2 FQNEAQ (reference sequence). The V end lost 3 bases, the J end lost 13 bases, and 9 bases lay between the germline ends. The CDR3 consists of 11 residues. The DNA for the CDR3 is TGTGCCAGCAGCTTCAAGGGGAGGCTGTTTTTT. This encodes CASSFKGRLFF.

This clonotype appeared once. The chain recombines TRBV29-1 with TRBJ1-2; 7 bases match TRBD1. The CDR3 extends over 13 amino acids. CDR1 and CDR2 (germline): SQVTM, ANQGSEA. J was trimmed by 2 bases and V by 6 bases; bases with no gene match: 6. The CDR3 DNA reads TGCAGCGTCTGGACAGGACCCAACTATGGCTACACCTTC. The encoded protein is CSVWTGPNYGYTF.

This chain joins TRBV2 and TRBJ2-1, with D possibly being TRBD2 (5 bases). V was cut by 5 bases and J by 6 bases, with 23 bases left in between. Per germline, CDR1 SNHLY and CDR2 FYNNEI. The CDR3 sequence is 17 residues long. The CDR3 here is CASSPASPGSYRNEQFF. Here the CDR3 DNA reads TGTGCCAGCAGTCCAGCCTCCCCGGGGTCATACCGCAATGAGCAGTTCTTC.

The chain combines TRBV12-3 or TRBV12-4 with TRBJ2-7, with a tentative D call TRBD2 (6 bases). The CDR3 covers 14 residues. V lost 5 bases to trimming and J lost 7 bases, with 18 bases between them. The CDR3 loop reads CASSQPGLPSEQYF. The DNA of the CDR3 is TGTGCCAGCAGTCAGCCGGGACTTCCGTCTGAGCAGTACTTC.

The chain couples TRBV20-1 to TRBJ2-3; 10 nucleotides match TRBD2. Germline CDR1 is DFQATT and CDR2 is SNEGSKA (reference sequence). V lost 1 base to trimming and J lost 7 bases; unmatched junction nucleotides: 8. There are 15 residues in the CDR3. The CDR3 DNA sequence: TGCAGTGCTAGAGTTCGGACTAGCGGAGATAATACGCAGTATTTT. Its translation: CSARVRTSGDNTQYF.

This clonotype was seen a handful of times. The J gene is TRBJ2-1, the V gene TRBV5-1; 12 bases align to TRBD1. The CDR3 contains 19 residues. The junction had 13 bases not matched to a gene; V was cut back by 2 bases and J by 4 bases. The germline gives CDR1 SGHRS, CDR2 YFSETQ. The DNA for the CDR3 is TGCGCCAGCAGCTTATATCACCGGGACAGGGGGCTTGTTTACAATGAGCAGTTCTTC. This gives the protein CASSLYHRDRGLVYNEQFF.

The chain recombines TRBV5-5 with TRBJ2-2; D call uncertain. CDR1 is SGHKS, CDR2 YYEKEE, per germline (reference sequence). With 0 bases removed from V and 4 bases from J, the gap between germline ends came to 13 bases. This CDR3 is 16 amino acids long. As DNA, the CDR3 is TGTGCCAGCAGCTTGGGCGTCCCGAGTGGCACCGGGGAGCTGTTTTTT. Translated, it gives CASSLGVPSGTGELFF.

This chain uses TRBV12-3 or TRBV12-4 with TRBJ1-2; 8 bases are shared with TRBD1. The CDR3 consists of 13 residues. V dropped 6 bases and J dropped 6; count of bases not matched to a gene: 6. This CDR3 is CASRFRGRDGYTF. The CDR3 DNA reads as TGTGCCAGCAGATTCAGGGGGCGGGATGGCTACACCTTC.

The chain has TRBV25-1 and TRBJ1-3; D is possibly TRBD1 (6 bases). The CDR3 is made up of 15 amino acids. Trimming left V 5 bases short and J 2 bases short, with 13 bases between. CDR1 is MGHDK, CDR2 SYGVNS, per germline. The CDR3 nucleotides read TGTGCCAGCAGTCAAGGGGGAATTGCTGGAAACACCATATATTTT. Its translation is CASSQGGIAGNTIYF.

This clonotype showed up just a few times. The chain combines TRBV5-1 with TRBJ2-7; D is perhaps TRBD1 or TRBD2 (5 bases each). Trimming shortened V by 0 bases and J by 2 bases, and 12 bases separated the two germline ends. CDR1 SGHRS and CDR2 YFSETQ come from the germline V gene. The CDR3 extends over 15 amino acids. The CDR3 sequence is CASSLGGTDTYEQYF. The DNA for the CDR3 is TGCGCCAGCAGCTTGGGAGGGACCGATACCTACGAGCAGTACTTC.

The gene calls are TRBV20-1 and TRBJ2-4, with a possible D match to TRBD2 (6 bases). The ends were cut back, 0 bases at V and 2 bases at J, with 11 bases in the middle. The CDR3 contains 15 residues. Germline-derived CDR1 and CDR2 are DFQATT and SNEGSKA (reference sequence). CDR3 nucleotide sequence: TGCAGTGCTAGAGAGGGGAGGCTTCCCAAAAACATTCAGTACTTC. This codes for CSAREGRLPKNIQYF.

The chain links TRBV5-1 to TRBJ2-2, with 10 nucleotides matching TRBD2. With V trimmed by 3 bases and J by 7 bases, 6 bases remained unmatched. This CDR3 has 15 residues. From germline, CDR1 is SGHRS and CDR2 YFSETQ. For the CDR3, the DNA is TGCGCCAGCAGCTCCGGCCTAGCGGGAGACGGGGAGCTGTTTTTT. It codes for CASSSGLAGDGELFF.

The sample holds a few counts of this clonotype. The chain recombines TRBV5-1 with TRBJ2-1; 13 bases match TRBD2. After removal of 4 bases from V and 9 bases from J, the junction contained 7 bases not matched to a gene. Germline lookup yields CDR1 SGHRS and CDR2 YFSETQ. CDR3 length: 15 amino acids. CDR3 sequence: CASSRGTSGIGEQFF. The DNA for the CDR3 is TGCGCCAGCAGCCGGGGGACTAGCGGGATCGGTGAGCAGTTCTTC.

The V and J genes are TRBV20-1 and TRBJ1-5; maybe TRBD1 (5 bases). The CDR3 is 14 amino acids. Trimming stripped 0 bases from V and 6 bases from J, with 12 bases between. Germline V CDR1 and CDR2: DFQATT, SNEGSKA (reference sequence). This CDR3 is CSARDHRNLQPQHF. CDR3 DNA sequence: TGCAGTGCTAGAGATCACAGGAATCTTCAGCCCCAGCATTTT.

This clonotype has a handful of counts. The rearrangement links TRBV4-1 to TRBJ1-2; weak D call: TRBD1 (5 bases). The length of the CDR3 is 13 residues. Germline V gene data show CDR1 as MGHRA and CDR2 as YSYEKL. V dropped 0 bases and J dropped 8 bases, with 10 bases sitting between them. The CDR3: CASSQDAGYGYTF. CDR3 nucleotide sequence: TGCGCCAGCAGCCAAGACGCAGGGTACGGCTACACCTTC.

The chain employs TRBV20-1 and TRBJ2-7, with D perhaps given as TRBD1 or TRBD2 (5 bases each). Looked up from germline, CDR1 is DFQATT and CDR2 is SNEGSKA (reference sequence). The CDR3 is 12 amino acids. Trimming cost V 7 bases and J 3 bases, with 13 bases left between them. CDR3 nucleotides: TGCAGTGGGGGGAAAAATATCTACGAGCAGTACTTC. This encodes CSGGKNIYEQYF.

V usage is TRBV12-3 or TRBV12-4 and J usage is TRBJ1-4; a possible D gene is TRBD1 (6 bases). V lost 6 bases, J lost 8 bases, and 16 bases lay in between. The CDR3 is made up of 14 amino acids. The CDR3 region has the DNA TGTGCCAGCAGCCCGCTAAAGAGGGGGGAAAAACTGTTTTTT. Amino acid sequence: CASSPLKRGEKLFF.

A few counts support this clonotype. The V call is TRBV5-1, the J call TRBJ2-1; TRBD2 matches at 13 bases. The CDR3 is 15 residues long. Per germline, CDR1 SGHRS and CDR2 YFSETQ. The J segment lost 8 bases and the V segment lost 5 bases, leaving 7 bases of the junction unmatched. Here the CDR3 DNA reads TGCGCCAGCAGTACCGGGACTAGCGGGATCTATGAGCAGTTCTTC. Protein: CASSTGTSGIYEQFF.